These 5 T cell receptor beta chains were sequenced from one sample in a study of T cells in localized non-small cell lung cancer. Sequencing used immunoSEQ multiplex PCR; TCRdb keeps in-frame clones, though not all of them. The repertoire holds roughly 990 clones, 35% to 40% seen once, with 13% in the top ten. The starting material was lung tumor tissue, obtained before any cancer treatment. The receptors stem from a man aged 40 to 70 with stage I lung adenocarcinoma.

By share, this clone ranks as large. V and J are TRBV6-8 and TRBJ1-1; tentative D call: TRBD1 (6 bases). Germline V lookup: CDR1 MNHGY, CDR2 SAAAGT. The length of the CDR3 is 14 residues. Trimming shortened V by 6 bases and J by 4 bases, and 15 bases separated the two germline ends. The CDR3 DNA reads TGTGCCAGCAGCTACAGGGACGGGGGCACTGAAGCTTTCTTT. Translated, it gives CASSYRDGGTEAFF.

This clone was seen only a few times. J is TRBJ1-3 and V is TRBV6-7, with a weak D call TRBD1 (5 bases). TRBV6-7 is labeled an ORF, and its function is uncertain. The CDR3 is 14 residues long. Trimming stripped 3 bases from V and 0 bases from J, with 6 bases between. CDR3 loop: CASSYQGSGNTIYF. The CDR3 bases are TGTGCCAGCAGTTATCAGGGCTCTGGAAACACCATATATTTT.

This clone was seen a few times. Here the CDR3 DNA reads TGTGCCAGCAGTGATTCTCCAGGGGTGGGCAATCAGCCCCAGCATTTT. Translation gives CASSDSPGVGNQPQHF. The chain joins TRBV6-8 to TRBJ1-5; possibly TRBD1 for D (6 bases). Germline CDR1 reads MNHGY; CDR2 reads SAAAGT. V was pared by 5 bases and J by 2 bases, with 16 bases between. The CDR3 contains 16 residues.

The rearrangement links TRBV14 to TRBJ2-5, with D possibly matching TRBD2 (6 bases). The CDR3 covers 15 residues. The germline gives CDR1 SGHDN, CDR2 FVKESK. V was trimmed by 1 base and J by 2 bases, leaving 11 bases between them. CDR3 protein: CASSQGGSGQETQYF. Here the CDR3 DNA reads TGTGCCAGCAGCCAAGGGGGTAGCGGTCAAGAGACCCAGTACTTC.

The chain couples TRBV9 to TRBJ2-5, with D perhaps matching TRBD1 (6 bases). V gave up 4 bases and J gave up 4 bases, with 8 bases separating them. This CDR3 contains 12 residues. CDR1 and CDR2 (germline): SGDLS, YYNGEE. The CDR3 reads CASSRDIETQYF. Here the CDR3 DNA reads TGTGCCAGCAGCCGGGACATAGAGACCCAGTACTTC.